The entry below gives a single T cell receptor beta chain sequence along with its context. Here immunoSEQ multiplex PCR was the method, and the copy in TCRdb shows in-frame clones only, minus some. The sample carries some 150,000 clones, 89% recorded once. The study counted Cohort 3 donors as recovered given two negative PCRs, clearance, or symptom resolution. CDR1 and CDR2 from the germline V gene are MDHEN and SYDVKM. With 5 bases clipped from V and 2 bases from J, the junction kept 13 bases outside the gene matches. The length of the CDR3 is 17 residues. This sample stems from a study of blood T cell repertoires in COVID-19.

Sequencing was done on a sample of PBMCs or T cells enriched from blood (not recorded which). The clonotype comes from a woman under 30 who had recovered from COVID-19. The V and J genes are TRBV28 and TRBJ2-3; 7 bases align to TRBD2. The CDR3 reads CASSKLRASGPTDTQYF. The DNA for the CDR3 is TGTGCCAGCAGTAAACTCAGGGCTAGCGGACCCACAGATACGCAGTATTTT. Filled out from reference TRBV28 and TRBJ2-3, the complete variable domain reads DVKVTQSSRYLVKRTGEKVFLECVQDMDHENMFWYRQDPGLGLRLIYFSYDVKMKEKGDIPEGYSVSREKKERFSLILESASTNQTSMYLCASSKLRASGPTDTQYFGPGTRLTVL.